This T cell receptor beta chain was sequenced during a study of cytomegalovirus exposure and HLA in healthy donors. Study at large: Membership in the Caucasian-associated ancestry cluster was found for 81% of 300 to 400 genotyped donors. Overall study results and limits: Analyses of presence and absence presupposed an approximately uniform sequencing depth across donors. Prior analysis indicated that the majority of TCR beta V segments exhibited productivity approximately 90% or approximately 30% of the time.

Each donor's status was that of a healthy bone marrow donor. The CDR3 is 16 amino acids. V lost 3 bases, J lost 2 bases, and 2 bases stayed unmatched. Germline V gene lookup returns CDR1 LNHNV and CDR2 YYDKDF (reference sequence). This clone was found a few times. Its antigen is not identified. PCR primers comprised 60 Vbeta and 13 Jbeta primers. TCRdb's table, derived via immunoSEQ multiplex PCR, lists solely in-frame clones and lacks some. The sample holds 130,000 or so clones, approximately 81% seen once. This clonotype originated in a male donor in good health and CMV-seronegative. V gene TRBV15 combines with J gene TRBJ2-6; 9 positions agree with TRBD1. What was sequenced was PBMCs. The DNA of the CDR3 is TGTGCCACCAGCAGGACAGGGGGGGCTGGGGCCAACGTCCTGACTTTC. Its translation: CATSRTGGAGANVLTF.